These T cell receptor beta chains were read from a single sample in a study of OX40 agonist ivuxolimab in advanced cancers. Here immunoSEQ multiplex PCR was the method, and the copy in TCRdb shows in-frame clones only, minus some. In the table there are some 85,000 clones, about 89% of which are singletons. This material consisted of CD4+ or CD8+ T cells sorted from blood, taken in a trial of the OX40 agonist ivuxolimab. The receptors originated from an adult with an advanced solid tumor such as melanoma, head and neck, liver or kidney cancer. Both conserved end residues are part of each CDR3. A D gene is named only where the DNA matches it firmly. Size values are once, few and many counts, or a class for expanded clones, and some rows have none.

-	TRBD2	TRBV11-3	TRBJ2-1	CASNFGTSGYNEQFF	TGTGCCAGCAACTTCGGGACTAGCGGTTACAATGAGCAGTTCTTC
-	-	TRBV6-5	TRBJ1-2	CASSSPANYGYTF	TGTGCCAGCAGTTCGCCAGCAAACTATGGCTACACCTTC
few	-	TRBV28	TRBJ1-1	CASSFVGGYMNTEAFF	TGTGCCAGCAGTTTTGTTGGGGGATACATGAACACTGAAGCTTTCTTT
-	-	TRBV19	TRBJ1-2	CASSIQLNYGYTF	TGTGCCAGTAGTATACAACTGAACTATGGCTACACCTTC
-	-	TRBV7-9	TRBJ1-2	CASSLESGQIYGYTF	TGTGCCAGCAGCTTAGAGTCAGGACAGATCTATGGCTACACCTTC
-	-	TRBV7-6	TRBJ1-1	CASSLQGAEAFF	TGTGCCAGCAGCTTACAGGGAGCTGAAGCTTTCTTT
-	-	TRBV9	TRBJ1-3	CASSPGNSGNTIYF	TGTGCCAGCAGCCCGGGCAACTCTGGAAACACCATATATTTT
-	-	TRBV2	TRBJ1-2	CASSPQGPNYGYTF	TGTGCCAGCAGCCCACAGGGACCTAACTATGGCTACACCTTC
-	-	TRBV21-1	TRBJ2-7	CASSTKGRDRAPEQYF	TGTGCCAGCAGCACGAAGGGGCGGGACAGGGCCCCCGAGCAGTACTTC
-	-	TRBV14	TRBJ2-1	CASSQDLPGGISHEQFF	TGTGCCAGCAGCCAAGATCTCCCAGGGGGGATCTCCCATGAGCAGTTCTTC
-	-	TRBV10-3	TRBJ2-7	CAISVGGTYEQYF	TGTGCCATCAGTGTAGGCGGAACCTACGAGCAGTACTTC
-	TRBD1	TRBV5-1	TRBJ1-2	CASSFGQGNYGYTF	TGCGCCAGCAGCTTTGGACAGGGGAACTATGGCTACACCTTC
once	-	TRBV7-3	TRBJ2-3	CASSLGLSLTDTQYF	TGTGCCAGCAGCCTAGGACTCAGCCTCACAGATACGCAGTATTTT
-	-	TRBV19	TRBJ2-3	CASSIGGSSRGTDTQYF	TGTGCCAGTAGTATAGGGGGATCCTCCCGCGGCACAGATACGCAGTATTTT
-	TRBD1	TRBV27	TRBJ2-3	CASSLGKGGRSTDTQYF	TGTGCCAGCAGTTTGGGGAAAGGGGGCAGATCCACAGATACGCAGTATTTT
-	-	TRBV7-2	TRBJ2-3	CASSAGTSTDTQYF	TGTGCCAGCAGCGCAGGGACTAGCACAGATACGCAGTATTTT
-	-	TRBV30	TRBJ2-1	CAWRAPGHGQFF	TGTGCCTGGAGGGCCCCGGGGCACGGGCAGTTCTTC
few	-	TRBV28	TRBJ2-3	CASSGVASTDTQYF	TGTGCCAGCAGTGGAGTAGCCAGCACAGATACGCAGTATTTT
-	-	TRBV5-1	TRBJ2-1	CASSPHNRYNEQFF	TGCGCCAGCAGCCCCCACAATCGCTACAATGAGCAGTTCTTC
-	-	TRBV5-1	TRBJ2-5	CASSLAGRNQETQYF	TGCGCCAGCAGCTTGGCGGGCCGCAACCAAGAGACCCAGTACTTC
-	-	TRBV28	TRBJ2-7	CASSPQIQYEQYF	TGTGCCAGCAGTCCCCAAATTCAGTACGAGCAGTACTTC
once	TRBD2	TRBV27	TRBJ2-5	CASSFSSGSPSRETQYF	TGTGCCAGCAGTTTCTCTAGCGGGAGTCCTTCCCGGGAGACCCAGTACTTC
once	-	TRBV10-2	TRBJ2-3	CASSPLGEWGTDTQYF	TGCGCCAGCAGCCCTTTGGGGGAGTGGGGCACAGATACGCAGTATTTT
-	-	TRBV18	TRBJ1-5	CASSEQRNQPQHF	TGTGCCAGCTCAGAACAGCGCAATCAGCCCCAGCATTTT
-	-	TRBV11-2	TRBJ2-7	CASSLGHEQYF	TGTGCCAGCAGCCTAGGACACGAGCAGTACTTC
-	-	TRBV19	TRBJ1-5	CASTNWGRATMPQHF	TGTGCCAGTACCAATTGGGGGAGAGCAACGATGCCCCAGCATTTT
once	-	TRBV7-2	TRBJ1-1	CASSLPQVAEAFF	TGTGCCAGCAGCTTACCGCAGGTGGCTGAAGCTTTCTTT
-	TRBD2	TRBV4-2	TRBJ2-7	CASSHPGSGYSGTSYEQYF	TGTGCCAGCAGCCATCCGGGGTCGGGTTATAGCGGGACCTCCTACGAGCAGTACTTC
-	-	TRBV6-5	TRBJ2-7	CASSPQGSYEQYF	TGTGCCAGCAGTCCTCAGGGGAGCTACGAGCAGTACTTC
-	TRBD1	TRBV27	TRBJ2-2	CASKGDRGSPGAGTGELFF	TGTGCCAGCAAAGGGGACAGGGGTTCTCCCGGAGCAGGCACCGGGGAGCTGTTTTTT
-	-	TRBV7-2	TRBJ2-7	CASSLGVEQYF	TGTGCCAGCAGCTTAGGCGTCGAGCAGTACTTC
-	TRBD1	TRBV15	TRBJ1-5	CATSNGGQPRKYSNQPQHF	TGTGCCACCAGCAACGGGGGACAGCCTCGGAAATATAGCAATCAGCCCCAGCATTTT
-	TRBD2	TRBV27	TRBJ2-2	CASTYGVVSGGPVGELFF	TGTGCCAGCACGTACGGGGTGGTCTCGGGAGGGCCGGTCGGGGAGCTGTTTTTT
-	-	TRBV6-6	TRBJ2-3	CASSYMITDTQYF	TGTGCCAGCAGTTACATGATCACAGATACGCAGTATTTT